This T cell receptor (beta chain) is from a study of T cell clones after liver transplantation. Only in-frame clones appear in the TCRdb table, and some are missing; sequencing was by immunoSEQ multiplex PCR. The sample contains some 23,000 clones, 69% of which appear only once. Here the sequenced sample was CD4+ T cells from blood, taken before liver transplant. This TCR came from a human donor who received a liver transplant.

In nucleotides, the CDR3 is TGTGCCAGCACCAATTCCTACGAGCAGTACTTC. Translating gives CASTNSYEQYF. The chain recombines TRBV6-1 with TRBJ2-7; D gene ambiguous. The germline CDR1 and CDR2 sequences are MNHNS and SASEGT. The V end lost 7 bases, the J end lost 1 base, and 5 bases lay between the germline ends. The CDR3 has 11 amino acids.